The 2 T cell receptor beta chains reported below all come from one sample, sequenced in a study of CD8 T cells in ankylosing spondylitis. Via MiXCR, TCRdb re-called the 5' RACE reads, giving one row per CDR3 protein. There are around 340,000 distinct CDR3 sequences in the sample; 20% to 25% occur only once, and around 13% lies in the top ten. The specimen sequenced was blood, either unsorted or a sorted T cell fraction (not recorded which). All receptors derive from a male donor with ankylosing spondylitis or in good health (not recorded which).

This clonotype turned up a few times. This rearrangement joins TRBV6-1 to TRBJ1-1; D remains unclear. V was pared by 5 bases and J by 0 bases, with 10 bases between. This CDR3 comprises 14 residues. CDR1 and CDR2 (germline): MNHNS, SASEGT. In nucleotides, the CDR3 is TGTGCCAGCAGTCCATATGTAATGAACACTGAAGCTTTCTTT. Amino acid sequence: CASSPYVMNTEAFF.

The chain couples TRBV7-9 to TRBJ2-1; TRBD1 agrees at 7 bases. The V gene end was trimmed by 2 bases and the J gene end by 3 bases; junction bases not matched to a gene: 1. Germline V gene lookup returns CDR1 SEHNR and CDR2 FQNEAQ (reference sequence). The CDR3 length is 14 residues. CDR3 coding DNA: TGTGCCAGCAGCTTAAACAGGGGCTACAATGAGCAGTTCTTC. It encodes CASSLNRGYNEQFF.